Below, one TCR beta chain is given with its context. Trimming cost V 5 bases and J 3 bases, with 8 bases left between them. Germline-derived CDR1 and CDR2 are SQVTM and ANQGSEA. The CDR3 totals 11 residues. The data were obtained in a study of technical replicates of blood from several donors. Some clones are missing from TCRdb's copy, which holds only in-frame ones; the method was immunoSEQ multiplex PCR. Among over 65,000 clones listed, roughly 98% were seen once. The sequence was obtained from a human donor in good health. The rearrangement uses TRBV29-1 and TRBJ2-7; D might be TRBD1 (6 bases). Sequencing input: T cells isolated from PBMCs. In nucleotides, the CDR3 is TGCAGCGTTCCAGGGGACTACGAGCAGTACTTC. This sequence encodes CSVPGDYEQYF.